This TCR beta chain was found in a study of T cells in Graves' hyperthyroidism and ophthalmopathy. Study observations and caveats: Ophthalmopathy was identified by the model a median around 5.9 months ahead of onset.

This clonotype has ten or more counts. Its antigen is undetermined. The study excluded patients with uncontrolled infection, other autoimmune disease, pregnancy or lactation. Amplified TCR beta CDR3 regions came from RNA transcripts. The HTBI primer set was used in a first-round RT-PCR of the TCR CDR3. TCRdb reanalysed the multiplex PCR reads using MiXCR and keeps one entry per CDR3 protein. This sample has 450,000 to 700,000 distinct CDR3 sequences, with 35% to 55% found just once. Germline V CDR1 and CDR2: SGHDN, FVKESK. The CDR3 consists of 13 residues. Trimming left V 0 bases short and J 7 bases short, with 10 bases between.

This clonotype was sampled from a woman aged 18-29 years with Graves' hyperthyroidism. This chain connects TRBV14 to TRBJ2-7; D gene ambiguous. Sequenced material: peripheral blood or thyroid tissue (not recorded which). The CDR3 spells CASSQDLGREQYF. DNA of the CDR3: TGTGCCAGCAGCCAAGATTTGGGAAGGGAGCAGTACTTC.